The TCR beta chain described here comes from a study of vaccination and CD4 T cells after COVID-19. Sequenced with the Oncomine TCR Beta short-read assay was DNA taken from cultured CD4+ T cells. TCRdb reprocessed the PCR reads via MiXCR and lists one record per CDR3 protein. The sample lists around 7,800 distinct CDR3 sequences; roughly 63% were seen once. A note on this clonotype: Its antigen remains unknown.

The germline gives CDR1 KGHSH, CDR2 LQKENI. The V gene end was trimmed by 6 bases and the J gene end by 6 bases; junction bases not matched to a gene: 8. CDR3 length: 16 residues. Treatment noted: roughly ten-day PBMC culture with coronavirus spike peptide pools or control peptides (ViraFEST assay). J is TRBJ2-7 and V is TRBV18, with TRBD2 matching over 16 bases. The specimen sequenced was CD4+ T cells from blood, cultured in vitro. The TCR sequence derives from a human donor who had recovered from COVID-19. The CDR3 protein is CASSPGTSGRGFEQYF. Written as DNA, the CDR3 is TGTGCCAGCTCCCCTGGGACTAGCGGGAGGGGTTTCGAGCAGTACTTC.